Each of the 25 T cell receptor beta chains below was sequenced from the same sample in a study of CD8 T cells in ankylosing spondylitis listed by TCRdb under 2017. The library was produced with 5' RACE. The reads were generated on an Illumina HiSeq 2500. TCRdb cleaned the public reads at Q25 with fastp, built clones with MiXCR and kept in-frame beta chains. Identical CDR3 protein sequences are pooled into one entry, listed with their most common genes and DNA. The sample table holds 150,000 to 200,000 distinct CDR3 sequences, of which over 10% were seen once. The ten biggest clones cover more than 9.5% of the sample. Material: blood, either unsorted or a sorted T cell fraction (not recorded which). The receptor set was obtained from a female donor with ankylosing spondylitis or in good health (not recorded which).

The chain is built from TRBV20-1 and TRBJ2-6; either TRBD1 or TRBD2 may fit D (7 bases each). Trimming took off 1 base at V and 3 bases at J, with 19 bases between the two ends. CDR1 and CDR2 from the germline V gene are DFQATT and SNEGSKA (reference sequence). The CDR3 is 18 residues long. CDR3 residues: CSARGDSPGGSGANVLTF. As DNA, the CDR3 is TGCAGTGCTAGAGGGGACAGCCCGGGAGGCAGTGGGGCCAACGTCCTGACTTTC.

This clonotype was recorded many times. The chain joins TRBV20-1 to TRBJ1-2; D remains unclear. The germline V and J ends were trimmed by 3 bases and 8 bases, with 16 bases remaining between them. The CDR3 is 13 residues long. CDR1 is DFQATT and CDR2 is SNEGSKA in the germline V gene (reference sequence). The CDR3 coding sequence is TGCAGTGCTAGGCAGGCGGCCCGGCTGGGCTACACCTTC. This encodes CSARQAARLGYTF.

At least ten counts were recorded for this clonotype. The chain couples TRBV29-1 to TRBJ1-1, with D uncertain. The germline CDR1 and CDR2 sequences are SQVTM and ANQGSEA. The V end was cut by 0 bases, the J end by 4 bases, with 9 bases between. There are 13 residues in the CDR3. The chain's CDR3 is CSVEDGRSTEAFF. As DNA, the CDR3 is TGCAGCGTTGAAGACGGGAGATCCACTGAAGCTTTCTTT. Combining the CDR3 with reference TRBV29-1 and TRBJ1-1 gives the whole variable domain SAVISQKPSRDICQRGTSLTIQCQVDSQVTMMFWYRQQPGQSLTLIATANQGSEATYESGFVIDKFPISRPNLTFSTLTVSNMSPEDSSIYLCSVEDGRSTEAFFGQGTRLTVV.

A few counts support this clonotype. The J gene is TRBJ2-2, the V gene TRBV11-2, with 12 bases that match TRBD2. This CDR3 contains 18 residues. V was pared by 5 bases and J by 3 bases, with 10 bases of the junction left unmatched. The germline V gene has CDR1 SGHAT and CDR2 FQNNGV. CDR3 sequence reads: CASSQPTSGSRYTGELFF. The CDR3 DNA reads as TGTGCCAGCAGCCAACCGACTAGCGGGAGCCGATACACCGGGGAGCTGTTTTTT.

J is TRBJ1-2 and V is TRBV6-1, with a possible D match to TRBD1 (5 bases). The germline CDR1 and CDR2 sequences are MNHNS and SASEGT. This CDR3 is 13 amino acids long. The V gene lost 6 bases and the J gene lost 4 bases, with 12 bases spanning the gap. The chain's CDR3 is CASSKRGTYGYTF. CDR3 sequence (DNA): TGTGCCAGCAGCAAGAGGGGAACCTATGGCTACACCTTC.

This clonotype was detected ten times or more. This chain connects TRBV6-5 to TRBJ1-6; no reliable D call. Between the trimmed V and J ends, which lost 6 bases and 4 bases, there was a span of 4 bases. The CDR3 sequence is 12 residues long. Per the germline V gene, CDR1 is MNHEY and CDR2 is SVGAGI. The DNA of the CDR3 is TGTGCCAGCAGGACATATAATTCACCCCTCCACTTT. Amino acids: CASRTYNSPLHF.

In its sample, this clonotype was seen many times. The CDR3 coding sequence is TGCGCCAGCAGCTTGACACTCTCCTACAATGAGCAGTTCTTC. It is translated as CASSLTLSYNEQFF. The chain links TRBV5-1 to TRBJ2-1, with unresolved D. Per germline, CDR1 SGHRS and CDR2 YFSETQ. V was cut by 1 base and J by 0 bases, with 5 bases left in between. CDR3 length: 14 residues.

This clonotype was observed at least ten times. The rearrangement links TRBV20-1 to TRBJ2-7, with D maybe TRBD1 (6 bases). This CDR3 has 13 amino acids. The germline V gene encodes CDR1 DFQATT and CDR2 SNEGSKA (reference sequence). V was clipped by 1 base and J by 1 base, with 8 bases between them. CDR3 residues: CSARGDKSYEQYF. CDR3 in DNA: TGCAGTGCTAGAGGGGACAAATCCTACGAGCAGTACTTC.

This clonotype occurred many times. The J gene is TRBJ2-3, the V gene TRBV24-1, with 8 nucleotides matching TRBD1. CDR3 length equals 16 residues. Germline V gene lookup returns CDR1 KGHDR and CDR2 SFDVKD. V trimming: 3 bases; J trimming: 3 bases; junction bases outside the gene matches: 7. The CDR3 loop is CATSDTGTGWTDTQYF. The CDR3 region has the DNA TGTGCCACCAGTGATACCGGGACAGGATGGACAGATACGCAGTATTTT.

V is TRBV5-1 and J is TRBJ2-1, with 10 bases aligning to TRBD1. The CDR3 has 16 amino acids. V was clipped by 4 bases and J by 5 bases; unmatched bases: 9. CDR1 and CDR2 (germline): SGHRS, YFSETQ. The CDR3, as DNA: TGCGCCAGCAGCCCTCTGGGACAGGGGTTCCACAATGAGCAGTTCTTC. Amino acids: CASSPLGQGFHNEQFF.

In its sample, this clonotype was seen many times. The J gene is TRBJ1-1, the V gene TRBV12-3 or TRBV12-4; TRBD1 agrees at 7 bases. V lost 3 bases to trimming and J lost 4 bases; unmatched junction nucleotides: 2. This CDR3 has 13 residues. The CDR3 sequence: CASSFAGGTEAFF. The CDR3 DNA is TGTGCCAGCAGTTTTGCAGGGGGCACTGAAGCTTTCTTT.

The chain couples TRBV6-2 or TRBV6-3 to TRBJ1-1, with no clear D. This CDR3 comprises 13 residues. Trimming took 5 bases from V and 3 from J, leaving 10 bases between them. CDR1 MNHEY and CDR2 SVGEGT come from the germline V gene. Written as DNA, the CDR3 is TGTGCCAGCAGTCTACAGCCCTACACTGAAGCTTTCTTT. Encoded protein: CASSLQPYTEAFF.

A few counts support this clonotype. The chain's CDR3 is CASSPIPGQISRNEKLFF. CDR3 bases: TGTGCCAGCTCACCGATTCCGGGACAGATATCGCGGAATGAAAAACTGTTTTTT. The genes are TRBV18 and TRBJ1-4, with 7 bases aligning to TRBD1. CDR3 length: 18 amino acids. Germline lookup yields CDR1 KGHSH and CDR2 LQKENI. The trim removed 3 bases at V and 5 bases at J, leaving 15 bases unmatched.

The table lists this clonotype with a few counts. The chain recombines TRBV20-1 with TRBJ1-5, with D possibly TRBD1 on 6 matching bases. CDR1 and CDR2 (germline): DFQATT, SNEGSKA (reference sequence). V dropped 6 bases and J dropped 4 bases, with 16 bases sitting between them. The CDR3 sequence is 14 residues long. As DNA, the CDR3 is TGCAGTGCGGTAGGGGGGGGGAATAATCAGCCCCAGCATTTT. Translated: CSAVGGGNNQPQHF.

The gene calls are TRBV5-1 and TRBJ1-1; D is undetermined. Germline V gives CDR1 SGHRS, CDR2 YFSETQ. The ends were cut back, 0 bases at V and 0 bases at J, with 9 bases in the middle. This CDR3 has 15 amino acids. The CDR3 reads CASSLEALVNTEAFF. The DNA for the CDR3 is TGCGCCAGCAGCTTGGAGGCACTCGTGAACACTGAAGCTTTCTTT.

This clonotype was counted many times. The chain links TRBV7-9 to TRBJ2-1, with 10 bases that match TRBD2. The CDR3 length is 15 residues. The junction had 9 bases not matched to a gene; V was cut back by 5 bases and J by 8 bases. CDR1 and CDR2 from the germline V gene are SEHNR and FQNEAQ (reference sequence). The chain's CDR3 is CASSEASGSLHEQFF. DNA for the CDR3: TGTGCCAGCAGCGAGGCTAGCGGGAGTTTACATGAGCAGTTCTTC. Full variable domain (missing parts from reference TRBV7-9 and TRBJ2-1): DTGVSQNPRHKITKRGQNVTFRCDPISEHNRLYWYRQTLGQGPEFLTYFQNEAQLEKSRLLSDRFSAERPKGSFSTLEIQRTEQGDSAMYLCASSEASGSLHEQFFGPGTRLTVL.

The rearrangement uses TRBV10-1 and TRBJ1-2; tentatively, D is TRBD1 (6 bases). V dropped 2 bases and J dropped 2 bases, with 12 bases sitting between them. Germline V gene sequence: CDR1 WNHNN, CDR2 SYGVQD (reference sequence). This CDR3 is built from 15 residues. Here the CDR3 reads CASSEDLGGNYGYTF. DNA of the CDR3: TGCGCCAGCAGTGAGGACCTTGGGGGCAACTATGGCTACACCTTC.

On this clonotype: This sequence may be a read error, since a much larger clone differs from it by one base. The rearrangement links TRBV7-9 to TRBJ1-5; 11 bases are a match to TRBD1. V trimming: 4 bases; J trimming: 3 bases; junction bases outside the gene matches: 8. The CDR3 has 17 residues. CDR1 is SEHNR and CDR2 is FQNEAQ in the germline V gene (reference sequence). As DNA, the CDR3 is TGTGCCAGCAGCTCATACCGGGACAGGGGGTCCAATCAGCCCCAGCATTTT. It is translated as CASSSYRDRGSNQPQHF.

This sequence joins TRBV5-1 and TRBJ2-7, with 8 bases identical to TRBD1. The germline CDR1 and CDR2 sequences are SGHRS and YFSETQ. The CDR3 is 14 residues long. V was clipped by 4 bases and J by 5 bases; unmatched bases: 8. The CDR3 sequence is CASSTGQAVDEQYF. The CDR3 region has the DNA TGCGCCAGCAGCACGGGACAGGCCGTTGACGAGCAGTACTTC. Full variable domain (rest looked up from reference TRBV5-1 and TRBJ2-7): KAGVTQTPRYLIKTRGQQVTLSCSPISGHRSVSWYQQTPGQGLQFLFEYFSETQRNKGNFPGRFSGRQFSNSRSEMNVSTLELGDSALYLCASSTGQAVDEQYFGPGTRLTVT.

This clonotype was seen at least ten times. The chain is built from TRBV12-3 or TRBV12-4 and TRBJ2-1; 10 bases fit TRBD2. V lost 3 bases, J lost 8 bases, and 4 bases stayed unmatched. This CDR3 region has 14 residues. The DNA of the CDR3 is TGTGCCAGCAGTTTGGCTAGCGGGAGACATGAGCAGTTCTTC. Residues: CASSLASGRHEQFF.

This clonotype was picked up many times. The chain is built from TRBV6-1 and TRBJ1-2, with TRBD1 as a possible D gene (6 bases). CDR1 and CDR2 from the germline V gene are MNHNS and SASEGT. The length of the CDR3 is 15 residues. Trimming took off 2 bases at V and 2 bases at J, with 12 bases between the two ends. CDR3 bases: TGTGCCAGCAGTGAAATTGCAGGGGCGAACTATGGCTACACCTTC. Protein product: CASSEIAGANYGYTF.

Note on this clonotype: A much bigger clone sits one base away, suggesting this may be a read error. The chain combines TRBV21-1 with TRBJ2-1; TRBD2 reflects the table's D call only, with no check against the DNA. TRBV21-1 is assigned pseudogene status. This CDR3 region has 18 residues. CDR3 bases: TGTGCCAGCAGCAAAGAAGGCGGGAGGGACAGCTCCTACAATGAGCAGTTCTTC. Translated: CASSKEGGRDSSYNEQFF.

Notes on this clonotype: Given the absence of the conserved phenylalanine or tryptophan at the CDR3 end, a read error is likely. The rearrangement joins TRBV27 to TRBJ2-7; perhaps D is TRBD1 or TRBD2 (5 bases each). V shed 6 bases and J shed 1 base, with 10 bases lying between them. CDR3 length equals 13 residues. Germline values: CDR1 MNHEY, CDR2 SMNVEV (reference sequence). The CDR3 protein is CASSGAPSYEQYY. DNA of the CDR3: TGTGCCAGCAGCGGGGCCCCATCCTACGAGCAGTACTAC.

This clonotype was recorded many times. The chain employs TRBV6-2 or TRBV6-3 and TRBJ2-4; possible D gene TRBD1, 7 bases. Germline lookup yields CDR1 MNHEY and CDR2 SVGEGT. CDR3 length equals 16 residues. V was shortened by 6 bases and J by 8 bases, with 23 bases between the two germline ends. Written as DNA, the CDR3 is TGTGCCAGCAGCACCCTTCGTACGGGCAGGGGGGACATTCAGTACTTC. Translation gives CASSTLRTGRGDIQYF.

The chain links TRBV29-1 to TRBJ2-2; 7 nucleotides align to TRBD1. CDR3 length: 15 residues. Losses at the gene ends were 6 bases for V and 0 bases for J; bases not matched to a gene: 7. CDR1 is SQVTM and CDR2 is ANQGSEA in the germline V gene. This CDR3 reads CSVLIGGANTGELFF. The CDR3 region has the DNA TGCAGCGTGCTGATAGGGGGCGCGAACACCGGGGAGCTGTTTTTT.